One TCR beta chain is described in this entry. This sample was included in a study of CXCR3-negative and CXCR3-positive naive CD8 T cells. Per germline, CDR1 SQVTM and CDR2 ANQGSEA. The CDR3 spans 14 residues. The method, 5' RACE with UMI labels, was used to prepare the TRB cDNA libraries. With the 5' RACE reads reprocessed, TCRdb shows one record per CDR3 protein and no DNA. This listing includes some 130,000 distinct CDR3 sequences. The chain links TRBV29-1 to TRBJ1-3; the TCRdb D gene call, TRBD1, has no DNA to confirm it. The origin of this receptor is a human donor in good health. Some clones in this sample may be carry-over from other donors' samples. The sample consisted of naive CXCR3- CD8+ T cells from blood. Subset noted: CD45RO-CCR7+CD27+CD95- naive CD8+ T cells lacking CXCR3 (TNR3-). The CDR3 reads CSGWTGETGNTIYF.